The rows below give T cell receptor beta chains drawn from one sample of a study of T cell responses to AZD1222 COVID-19 vaccine. TCRdb keeps only in-frame clones here, not all; method: immunoSEQ multiplex PCR. The sample carries 45,000 to 55,000 clones, 65% to 90% recorded once. Specimen: peripheral blood, collected 28 days after the second AZD1222 dose. Source of these receptors: an adult who received the AZD1222 COVID-19 vaccine. The CDR3 runs from the conserved cysteine through the conserved F or W.

V gene | CDR3 protein
TRBV12-3/TRBV12-4 | CASSAGSRQPQHF
TRBV6-5 | CASRPQGWGKNIQYF
TRBV11-3 | CASSLVETQYF
TRBV28 | CASIPGAGTEAFF
TRBV12-5 | CASGLVQSGGNTIYF
TRBV12-3/TRBV12-4 | CASSFRPTEAFF
TRBV30 | CAWLAGGSTDTQYF
TRBV12-3/TRBV12-4 | CASSPATNYGYTF
TRBV19 | CASSLGRGTGRSYEQYF
TRBV7-8 | CASSLGTEHQPQHF
TRBV28 | CASSLNRGRSTEAFF
TRBV7-2 | CASSLQGNEQFF
TRBV5-1 | CASSLAGGRNEQFF
TRBV9 | CASSEAIGGSYEQYF
TRBV28 | CASSQTGGYTF
TRBV29-1 | CSISPTNTEAFF
TRBV3-1/TRBV3-2 | CASSHSGTYSYEQYF
TRBV11-2 | CASSFPGMETQYF
TRBV4-1 | CASSLDRGRVANQPQHF
TRBV19 | CASSLGGTGELFF
TRBV27 | CASRGLAGGGQETQYF
TRBV11-3 | CASSLVRSKNTEAFF
TRBV10-2 | CASSLLARSGDEQYF
TRBV11-2 | CASSLVRSQGGELFF
TRBV28 | CASNRSGEKLFF
TRBV7-7 | CASSLGDSSTDTQYF
TRBV7-3 | CASSFGPGEQFF
TRBV28 | CASSTGGPQGPQHF
TRBV4-1 | CASSQAPSGQPYEQYF
TRBV4-1 | CASSHLQGSNQPQHF
TRBV27 | CASSLEIGETQYF
TRBV27 | CASTNGISPLHF
TRBV10-2 | CASSEGRINYGYTF
TRBV19 | CASSIAFSNEQFF
TRBV2 | CASSPTEAFF
TRBV5-4 | CASSPGQNNSPLHF
TRBV7-2 | CASSSRASGPYEQYF
TRBV5-1 | CASSTARGEADTQYF
TRBV5-4 | CASSLALGSSYNEQFF
TRBV3-1/TRBV3-2 | CASSLMPGQKGEQYF
TRBV12-3/TRBV12-4 | CASSLSATDTQYF
TRBV9 | CASSVVAMNTEAFF
TRBV5-4 | CASSLDYTEAFF
TRBV20-1 | CSARPDNEQFF
TRBV4-1 | CASSQTKDRSHQPQHF
TRBV6-5 | CASGTGSKGEKLFF
TRBV28 | CASSRDSNYGYTF
TRBV3-1/TRBV3-2 | CASSQYRQGYGSPLHF
TRBV28 | CASSFQGSGEKLFF
TRBV5-1 | CASSYPGRRGGELFF
TRBV6-1 | CASSEAGGRVTEAFF